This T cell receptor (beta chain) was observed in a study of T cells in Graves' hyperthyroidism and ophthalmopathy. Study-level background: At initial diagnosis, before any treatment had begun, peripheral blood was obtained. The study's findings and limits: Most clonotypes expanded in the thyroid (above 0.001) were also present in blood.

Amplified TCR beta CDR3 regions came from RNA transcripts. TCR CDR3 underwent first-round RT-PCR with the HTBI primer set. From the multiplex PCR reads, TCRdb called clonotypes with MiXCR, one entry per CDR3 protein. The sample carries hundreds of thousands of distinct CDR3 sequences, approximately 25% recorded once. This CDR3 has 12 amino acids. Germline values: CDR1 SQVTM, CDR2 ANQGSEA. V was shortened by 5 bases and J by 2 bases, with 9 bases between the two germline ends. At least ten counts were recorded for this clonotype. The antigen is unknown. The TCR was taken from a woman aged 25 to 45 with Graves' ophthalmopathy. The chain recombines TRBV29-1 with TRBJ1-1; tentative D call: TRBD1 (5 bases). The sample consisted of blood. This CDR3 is CSVTGANTEAFF. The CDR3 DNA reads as TGCAGCGTTACTGGGGCCAACACTGAAGCTTTCTTT.